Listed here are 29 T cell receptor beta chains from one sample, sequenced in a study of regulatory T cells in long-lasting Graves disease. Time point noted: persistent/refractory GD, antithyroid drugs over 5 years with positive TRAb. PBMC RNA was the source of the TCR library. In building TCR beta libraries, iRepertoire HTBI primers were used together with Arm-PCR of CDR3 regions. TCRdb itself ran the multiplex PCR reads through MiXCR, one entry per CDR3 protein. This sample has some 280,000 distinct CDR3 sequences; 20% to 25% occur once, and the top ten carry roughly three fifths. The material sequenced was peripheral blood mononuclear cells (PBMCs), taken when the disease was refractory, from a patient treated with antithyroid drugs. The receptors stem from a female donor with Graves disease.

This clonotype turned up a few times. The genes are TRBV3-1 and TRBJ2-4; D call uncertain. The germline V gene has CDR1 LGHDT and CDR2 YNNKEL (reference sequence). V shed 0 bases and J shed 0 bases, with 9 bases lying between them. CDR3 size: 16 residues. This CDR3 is CASSQDLTIAKNIQYF. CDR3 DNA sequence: TGTGCCAGCAGCCAAGATTTAACGATAGCCAAAAACATTCAGTACTTC. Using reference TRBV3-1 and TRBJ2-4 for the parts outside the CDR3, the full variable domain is DTAVSQTPKYLVTQMGNDKSIKCEQNLGHDTMYWYKQDSKKFLKIMFSYNNKELIINETVPNRFSPKSPDKAHLNLHINSLELGDSAVYFCASSQDLTIAKNIQYFGAGTRLSVL.

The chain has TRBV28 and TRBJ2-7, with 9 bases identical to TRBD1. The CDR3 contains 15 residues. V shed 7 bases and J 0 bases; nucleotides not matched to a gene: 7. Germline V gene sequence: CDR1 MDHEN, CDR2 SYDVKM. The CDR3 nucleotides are TGTGCCAGCACCCACAGGGGGCCGAGCTCCTACGAGCAGTACTTC. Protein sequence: CASTHRGPSSYEQYF.

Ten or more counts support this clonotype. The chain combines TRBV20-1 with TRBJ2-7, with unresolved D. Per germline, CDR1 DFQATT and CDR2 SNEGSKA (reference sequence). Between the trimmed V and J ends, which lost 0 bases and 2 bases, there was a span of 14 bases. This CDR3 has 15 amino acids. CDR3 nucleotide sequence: TGCAGTGCTAGAGACCTTGCCCAGACTCCCTACGAGCAGTACTTC. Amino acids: CSARDLAQTPYEQYF.

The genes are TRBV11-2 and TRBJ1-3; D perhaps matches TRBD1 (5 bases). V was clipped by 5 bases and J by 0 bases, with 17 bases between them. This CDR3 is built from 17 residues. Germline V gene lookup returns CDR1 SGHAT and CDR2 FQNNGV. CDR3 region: CASSLRTPQGSGNTIYF. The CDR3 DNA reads TGTGCCAGCAGCCTTAGAACCCCTCAGGGCTCTGGAAACACCATATATTTT.

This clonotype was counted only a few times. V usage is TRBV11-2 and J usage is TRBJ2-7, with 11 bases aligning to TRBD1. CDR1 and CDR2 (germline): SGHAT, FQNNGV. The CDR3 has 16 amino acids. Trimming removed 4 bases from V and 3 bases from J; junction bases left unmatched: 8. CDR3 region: CASSSPGQGVIYEQYF. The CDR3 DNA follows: TGTGCCAGCAGCTCTCCGGGACAGGGGGTTATCTACGAGCAGTACTTC.

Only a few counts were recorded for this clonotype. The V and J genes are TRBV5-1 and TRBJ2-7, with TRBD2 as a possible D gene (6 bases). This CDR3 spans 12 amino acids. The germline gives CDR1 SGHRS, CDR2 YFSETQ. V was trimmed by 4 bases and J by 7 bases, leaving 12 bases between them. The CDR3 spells CASSIIRGEQYF. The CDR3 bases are TGCGCCAGCAGCATCATCCGGGGGGAGCAGTACTTC.

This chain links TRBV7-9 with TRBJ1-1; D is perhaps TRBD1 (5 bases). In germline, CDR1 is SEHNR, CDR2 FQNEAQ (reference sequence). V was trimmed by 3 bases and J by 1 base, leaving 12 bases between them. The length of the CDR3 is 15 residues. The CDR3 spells CASSLDIGWNTEAFF. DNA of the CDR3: TGTGCCAGCAGCTTGGACATAGGATGGAACACTGAAGCTTTCTTT.

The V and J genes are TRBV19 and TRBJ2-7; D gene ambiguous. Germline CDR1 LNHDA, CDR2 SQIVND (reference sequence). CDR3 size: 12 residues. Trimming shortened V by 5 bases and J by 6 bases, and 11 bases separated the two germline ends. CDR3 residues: CASSGRSGEQYF. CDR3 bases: TGTGCCAGTAGTGGGCGGTCCGGCGAGCAGTACTTC.

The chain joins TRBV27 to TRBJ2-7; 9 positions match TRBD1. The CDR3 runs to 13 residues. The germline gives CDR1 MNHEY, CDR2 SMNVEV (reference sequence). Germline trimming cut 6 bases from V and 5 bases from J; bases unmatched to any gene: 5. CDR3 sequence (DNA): TGTGCCAGCAGATCCGGGACAGGGAACGAGCAGTACTTC. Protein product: CASRSGTGNEQYF.

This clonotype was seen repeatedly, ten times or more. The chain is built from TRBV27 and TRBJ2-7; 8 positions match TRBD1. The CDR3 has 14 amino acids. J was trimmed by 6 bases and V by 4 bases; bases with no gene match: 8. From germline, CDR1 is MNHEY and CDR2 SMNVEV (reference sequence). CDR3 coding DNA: TGTGCCAGCAGTTCTCCCCGGACAGGGAGCGAGCAGTACTTC. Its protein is CASSSPRTGSEQYF.

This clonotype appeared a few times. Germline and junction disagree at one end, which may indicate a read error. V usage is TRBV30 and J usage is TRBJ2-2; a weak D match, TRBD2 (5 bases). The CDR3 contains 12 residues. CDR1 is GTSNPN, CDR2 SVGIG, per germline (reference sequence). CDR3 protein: CAWSEFSGEPFF. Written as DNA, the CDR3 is TGTGCCTGGAGTGAATTTTCCGGGGAGCCGTTTTTT.

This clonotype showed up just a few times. The CDR3 is CASSPDTDEAFF. CDR3 coding DNA: TGTGCCAGCAGCCCAGACACCGATGAAGCTTTCTTT. The chain couples TRBV7-9 to TRBJ1-1; no clear D gene. Germline-derived CDR1 and CDR2 are SEHNR and FQNEAQ (reference sequence). CDR3 length: 12 amino acids. V was clipped by 5 bases and J by 7 bases, with 11 bases between them.

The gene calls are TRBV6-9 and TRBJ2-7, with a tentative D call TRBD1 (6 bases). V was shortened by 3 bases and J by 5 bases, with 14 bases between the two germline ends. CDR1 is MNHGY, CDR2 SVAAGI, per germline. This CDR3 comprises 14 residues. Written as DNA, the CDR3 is TGTGCCAGCAGTTACATGCAGGGGCAGGACGAGCAGTACTTC. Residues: CASSYMQGQDEQYF.

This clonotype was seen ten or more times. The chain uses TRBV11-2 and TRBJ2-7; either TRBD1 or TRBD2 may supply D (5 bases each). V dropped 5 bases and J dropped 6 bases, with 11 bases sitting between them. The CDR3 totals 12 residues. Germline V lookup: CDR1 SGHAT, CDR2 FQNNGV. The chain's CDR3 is CASSREGSEQYF. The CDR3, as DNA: TGTGCCAGCAGCCGCGAGGGGTCCGAGCAGTACTTC. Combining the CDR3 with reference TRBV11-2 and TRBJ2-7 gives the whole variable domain EAGVAQSPRYKIIEKRQSVAFWCNPISGHATLYWYQQILGQGPKLLIQFQNNGVVDDSQLPKDRFSAERLKGVDSTLKIQPAKLEDSAVYLCASSREGSEQYFGPGTRLTVT.

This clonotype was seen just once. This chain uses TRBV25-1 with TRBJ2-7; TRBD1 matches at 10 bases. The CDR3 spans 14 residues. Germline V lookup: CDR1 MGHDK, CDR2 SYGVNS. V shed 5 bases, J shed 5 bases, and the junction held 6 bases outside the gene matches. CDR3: CASSHRDRGDEQYF. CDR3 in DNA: TGTGCCAGCAGTCACCGGGACAGGGGAGACGAGCAGTACTTC.

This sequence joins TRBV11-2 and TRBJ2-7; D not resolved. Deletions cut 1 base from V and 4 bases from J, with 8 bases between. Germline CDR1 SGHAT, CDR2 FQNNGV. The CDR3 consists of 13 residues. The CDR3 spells CASSLVVNYEQYF. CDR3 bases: TGTGCCAGCAGCTTAGTGGTGAATTACGAGCAGTACTTC. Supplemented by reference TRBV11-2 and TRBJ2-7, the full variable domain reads EAGVAQSPRYKIIEKRQSVAFWCNPISGHATLYWYQQILGQGPKLLIQFQNNGVVDDSQLPKDRFSAERLKGVDSTLKIQPAKLEDSAVYLCASSLVVNYEQYFGPGTRLTVT.

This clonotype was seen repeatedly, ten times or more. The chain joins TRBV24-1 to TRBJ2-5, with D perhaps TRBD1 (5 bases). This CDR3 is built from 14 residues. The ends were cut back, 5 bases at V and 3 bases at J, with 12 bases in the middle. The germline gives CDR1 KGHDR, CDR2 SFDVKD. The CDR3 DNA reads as TGTGCCACCAGTGCCTCGGGCAGGGAAGAGACCCAGTACTTC. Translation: CATSASGREETQYF.

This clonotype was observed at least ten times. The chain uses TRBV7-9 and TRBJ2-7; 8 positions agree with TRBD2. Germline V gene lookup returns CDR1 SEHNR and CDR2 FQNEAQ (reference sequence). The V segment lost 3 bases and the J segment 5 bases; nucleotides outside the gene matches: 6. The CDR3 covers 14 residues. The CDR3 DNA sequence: TGTGCCAGCAGCTTTGCGGGAGGTGAAAACGAGCAGTACTTC. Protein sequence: CASSFAGGENEQYF.

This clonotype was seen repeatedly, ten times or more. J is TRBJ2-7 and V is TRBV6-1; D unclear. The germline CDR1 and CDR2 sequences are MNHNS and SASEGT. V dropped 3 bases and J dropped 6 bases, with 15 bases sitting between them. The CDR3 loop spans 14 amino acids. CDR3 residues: CASSDPSMAPEQYF. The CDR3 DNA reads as TGTGCCAGCAGTGACCCATCGATGGCCCCCGAGCAGTACTTC.

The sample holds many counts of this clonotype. CDR3 amino acids: CASPGLAGDYEQYF. The CDR3 region has the DNA TGTGCCAGTCCAGGACTAGCGGGAGACTACGAGCAGTACTTC. The chain employs TRBV2 and TRBJ2-7; 13 bases fit TRBD2. Trimming removed 9 bases from V and 3 bases from J; junction bases left unmatched: 5. This CDR3 contains 14 residues. Germline V gene lookup returns CDR1 SNHLY and CDR2 FYNNEI. The complete variable domain, with remaining parts taken from reference TRBV2 and TRBJ2-7, reads EPEVTQTPSHQVTQMGQEVILRCVPISNHLYFYWYRQILGQKVEFLVSFYNNEISEKSEIFDDQFSVERPDGSNFTLKIRSTKLEDSAMYFCASPGLAGDYEQYFGPGTRLTVT.

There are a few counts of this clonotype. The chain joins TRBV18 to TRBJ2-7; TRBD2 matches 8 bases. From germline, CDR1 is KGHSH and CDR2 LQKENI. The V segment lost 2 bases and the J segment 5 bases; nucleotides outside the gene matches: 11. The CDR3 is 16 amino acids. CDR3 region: CASSPVVAGLAHEQYF. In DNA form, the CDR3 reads TGTGCCAGCTCACCAGTTGTGGCTGGACTAGCCCACGAGCAGTACTTC. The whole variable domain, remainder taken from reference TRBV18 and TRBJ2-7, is NAGVMQNPRHLVRRRGQEARLRCSPMKGHSHVYWYRQLPEEGLKFMVYLQKENIIDESGMPKERFSAEFPKEGPSILRIQQVVRGDSAAYFCASSPVVAGLAHEQYFGPGTRLTVT.

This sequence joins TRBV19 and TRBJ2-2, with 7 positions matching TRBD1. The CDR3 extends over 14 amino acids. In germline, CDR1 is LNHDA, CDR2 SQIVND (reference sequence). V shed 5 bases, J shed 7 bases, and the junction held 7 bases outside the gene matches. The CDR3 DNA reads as TGTGCCAGTAGTCGGGACAGAGGAAACGGGGAGCTGTTTTTT. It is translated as CASSRDRGNGELFF.

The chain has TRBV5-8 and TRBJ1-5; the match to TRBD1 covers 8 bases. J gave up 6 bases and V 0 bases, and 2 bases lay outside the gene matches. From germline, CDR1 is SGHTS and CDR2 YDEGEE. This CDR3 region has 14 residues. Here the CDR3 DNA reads TGTGCCAGCAGCTTGGGGACAGGGTTTCAGCCCCAGCATTTT. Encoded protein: CASSLGTGFQPQHF.

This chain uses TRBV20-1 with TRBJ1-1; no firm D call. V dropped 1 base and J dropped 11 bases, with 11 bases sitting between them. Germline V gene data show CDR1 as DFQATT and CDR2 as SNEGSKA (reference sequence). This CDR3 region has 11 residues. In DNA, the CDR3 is TGCAGTGCTAGAGCGCCCGGTGGGGCTTTCTTT. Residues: CSARAPGGAFF.

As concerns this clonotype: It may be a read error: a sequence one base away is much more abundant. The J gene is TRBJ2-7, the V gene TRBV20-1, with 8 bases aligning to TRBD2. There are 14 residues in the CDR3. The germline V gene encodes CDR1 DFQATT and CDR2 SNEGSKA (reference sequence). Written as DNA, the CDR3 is TGCAGTGCACTCGGGAGGGGCAGCTCCTACGAGCTGTACTTC. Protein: CSALGRGSSYELYF.

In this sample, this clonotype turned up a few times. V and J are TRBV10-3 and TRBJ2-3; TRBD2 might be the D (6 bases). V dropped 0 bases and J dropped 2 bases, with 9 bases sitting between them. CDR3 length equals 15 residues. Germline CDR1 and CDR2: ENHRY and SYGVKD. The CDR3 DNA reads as TGTGCCATCAGTGAGTCGGGGGGAGACACAGATACGCAGTATTTT. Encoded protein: CAISESGGDTDTQYF.

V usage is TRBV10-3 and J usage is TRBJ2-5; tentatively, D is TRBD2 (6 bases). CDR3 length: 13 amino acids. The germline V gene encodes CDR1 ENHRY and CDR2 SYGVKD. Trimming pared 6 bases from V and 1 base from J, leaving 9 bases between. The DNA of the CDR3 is TGTGCCATCAGGGAGGGAGGCCAAGAGACCCAGTACTTC. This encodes CAIREGGQETQYF.

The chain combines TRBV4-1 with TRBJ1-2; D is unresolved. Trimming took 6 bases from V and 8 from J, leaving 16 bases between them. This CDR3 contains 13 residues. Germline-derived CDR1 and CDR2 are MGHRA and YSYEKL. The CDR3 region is CASRSDGFEGYTF. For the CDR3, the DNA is TGCGCCAGCAGATCGGACGGTTTTGAAGGCTACACCTTC.

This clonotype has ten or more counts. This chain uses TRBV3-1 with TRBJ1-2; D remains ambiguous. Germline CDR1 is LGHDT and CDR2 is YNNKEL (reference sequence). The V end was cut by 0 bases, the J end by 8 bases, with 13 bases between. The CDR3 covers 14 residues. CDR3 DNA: TGTGCCAGCAGCCAAGATGCAACCTCCTGGGGCTACACCTTC. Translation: CASSQDATSWGYTF.